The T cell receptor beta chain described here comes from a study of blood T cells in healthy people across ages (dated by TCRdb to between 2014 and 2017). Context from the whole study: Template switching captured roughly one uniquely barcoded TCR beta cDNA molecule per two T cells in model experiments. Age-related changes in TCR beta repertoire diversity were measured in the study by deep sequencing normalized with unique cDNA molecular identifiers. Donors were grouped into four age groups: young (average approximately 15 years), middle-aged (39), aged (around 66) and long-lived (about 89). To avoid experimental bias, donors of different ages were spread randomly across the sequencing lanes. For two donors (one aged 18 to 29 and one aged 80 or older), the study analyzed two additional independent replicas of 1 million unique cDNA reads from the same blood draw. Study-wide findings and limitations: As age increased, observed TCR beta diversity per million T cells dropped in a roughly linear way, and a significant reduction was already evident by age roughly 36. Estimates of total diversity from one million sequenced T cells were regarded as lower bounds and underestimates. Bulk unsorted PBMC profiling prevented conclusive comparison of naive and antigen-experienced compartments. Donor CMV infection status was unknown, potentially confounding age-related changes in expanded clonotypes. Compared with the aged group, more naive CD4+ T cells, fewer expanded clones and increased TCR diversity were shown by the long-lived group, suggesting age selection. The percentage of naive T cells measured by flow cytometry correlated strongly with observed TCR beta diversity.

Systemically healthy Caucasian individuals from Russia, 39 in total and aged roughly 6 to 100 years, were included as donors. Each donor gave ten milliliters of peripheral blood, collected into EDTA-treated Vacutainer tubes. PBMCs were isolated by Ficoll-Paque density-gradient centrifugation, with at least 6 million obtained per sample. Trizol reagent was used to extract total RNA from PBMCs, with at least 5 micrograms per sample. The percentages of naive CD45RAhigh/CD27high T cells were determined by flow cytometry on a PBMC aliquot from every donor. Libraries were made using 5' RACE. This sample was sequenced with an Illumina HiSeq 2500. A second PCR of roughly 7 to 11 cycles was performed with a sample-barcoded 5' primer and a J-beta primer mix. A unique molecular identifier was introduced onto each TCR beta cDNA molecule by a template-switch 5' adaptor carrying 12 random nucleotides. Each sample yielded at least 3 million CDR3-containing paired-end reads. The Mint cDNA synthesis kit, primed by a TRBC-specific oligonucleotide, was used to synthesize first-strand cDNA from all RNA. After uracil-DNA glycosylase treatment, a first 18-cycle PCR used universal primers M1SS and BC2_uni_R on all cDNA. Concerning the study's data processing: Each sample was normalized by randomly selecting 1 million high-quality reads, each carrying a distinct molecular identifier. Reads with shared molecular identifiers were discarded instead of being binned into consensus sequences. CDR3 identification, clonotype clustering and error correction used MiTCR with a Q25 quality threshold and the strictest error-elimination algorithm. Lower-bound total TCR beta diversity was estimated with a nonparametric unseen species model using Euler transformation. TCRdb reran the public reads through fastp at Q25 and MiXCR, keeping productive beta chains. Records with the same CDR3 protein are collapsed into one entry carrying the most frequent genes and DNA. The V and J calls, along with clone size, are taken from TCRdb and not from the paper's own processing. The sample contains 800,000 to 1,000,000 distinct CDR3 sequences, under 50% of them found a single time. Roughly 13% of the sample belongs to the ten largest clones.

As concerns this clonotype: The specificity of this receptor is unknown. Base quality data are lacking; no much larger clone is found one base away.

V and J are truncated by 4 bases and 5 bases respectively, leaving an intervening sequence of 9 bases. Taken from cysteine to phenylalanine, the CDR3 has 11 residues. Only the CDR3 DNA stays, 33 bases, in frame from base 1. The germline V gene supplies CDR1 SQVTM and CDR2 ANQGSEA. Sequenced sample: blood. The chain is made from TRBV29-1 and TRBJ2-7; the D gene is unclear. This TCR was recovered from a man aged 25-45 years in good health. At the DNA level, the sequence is TGCAGCGTTGGGTTGGCGGACGAGCAGTACTTC. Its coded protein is CSVGLADEQYF.